This T cell receptor beta chain was sequenced for a study of cytomegalovirus exposure and HLA in healthy donors. Study findings and constraints: A later analysis found common viral pathogens apparently linked to several of the most significant clusters. It was 160 or so TCR beta chains that were listed as cytomegalovirus-associated. Presence/absence analyses took donor sequencing depth as roughly uniform.

The PCR contained 60 Vbeta and 13 Jbeta primers. Assay used: immunoSEQ multiplex PCR; TCRdb lists only in-frame clones, some missing. The sample lists about 190,000 clones, roughly four fifths seen once, with 3% to 3.5% in the top ten. Concerning this clone itself: Its specificity is not known.

CDR3 length: 16 residues. V gave up 0 bases and J gave up 0 bases, with 11 bases separating them. In germline, CDR1 is MNHNS, CDR2 SASEGT. The clonotype was recovered from a woman aged 25 to 39 in good health and CMV-seropositive. Sequences were obtained from PBMCs. The chain carries TRBV6-1 and TRBJ1-1; D uncertain. CDR3 amino acids: CASSEAGATMNTEAFF. Here the CDR3 DNA reads TGTGCCAGCAGTGAAGCTGGTGCTACCATGAACACTGAAGCTTTCTTT.